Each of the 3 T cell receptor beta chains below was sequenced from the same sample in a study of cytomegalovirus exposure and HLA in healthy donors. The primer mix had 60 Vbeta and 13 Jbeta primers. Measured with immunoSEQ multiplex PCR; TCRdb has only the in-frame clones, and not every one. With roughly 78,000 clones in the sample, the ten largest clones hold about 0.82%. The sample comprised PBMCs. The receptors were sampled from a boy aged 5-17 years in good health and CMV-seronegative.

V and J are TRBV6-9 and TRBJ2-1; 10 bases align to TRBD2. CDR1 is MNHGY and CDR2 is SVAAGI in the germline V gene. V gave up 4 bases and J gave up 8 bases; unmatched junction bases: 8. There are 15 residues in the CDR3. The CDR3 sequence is CASSFYSGGIDEQFF. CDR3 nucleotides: TGTGCCAGCAGTTTCTATAGCGGGGGGATCGATGAGCAGTTCTTC.

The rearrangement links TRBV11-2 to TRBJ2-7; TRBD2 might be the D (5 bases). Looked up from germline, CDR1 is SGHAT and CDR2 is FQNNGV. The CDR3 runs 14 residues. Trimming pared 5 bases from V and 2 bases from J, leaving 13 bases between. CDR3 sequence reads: CASSAGRLTYEQYF. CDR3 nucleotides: TGTGCCAGCAGCGCGGGCCGACTTACCTACGAGCAGTACTTC. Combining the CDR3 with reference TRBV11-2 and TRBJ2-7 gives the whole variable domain EAGVAQSPRYKIIEKRQSVAFWCNPISGHATLYWYQQILGQGPKLLIQFQNNGVVDDSQLPKDRFSAERLKGVDSTLKIQPAKLEDSAVYLCASSAGRLTYEQYFGPGTRLTVT.

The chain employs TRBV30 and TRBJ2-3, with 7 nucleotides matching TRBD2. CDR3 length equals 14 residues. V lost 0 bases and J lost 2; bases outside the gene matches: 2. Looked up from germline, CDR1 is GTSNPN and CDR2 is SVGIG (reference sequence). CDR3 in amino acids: CAWSVAGNTDTQYF. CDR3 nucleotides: TGTGCCTGGAGTGTAGCGGGGAACACAGATACGCAGTATTTT.